Below, one T cell receptor (beta chain) is given with its context. Its specificity is not known. It was with 60 Vbeta and 13 Jbeta primers that the PCR ran. Under the authors' procedure: As a later analysis found, there were approximately 80 million unique TCR beta chains, of which 8.5 million to 14 million were shared. TCRdb's table, derived via immunoSEQ multiplex PCR, lists solely in-frame clones and lacks some. That table supplies the V and J calls and clone size; D and trimming were determined from the DNA. The repertoire includes roughly 86,000 clones, about three quarters of them detected once, and almost 8.5% sits in the top ten. This specimen comes from a study of cytomegalovirus exposure and HLA in healthy donors. Study results and caveats: A later analysis, which compared TCR beta chains of equal frequency, found the HLA-associated ones more clonally expanded. Per published accounts, TCR beta sequences correctly predicted the HLA-A and HLA-B alleles of most subjects. No immune exposure information besides CMV serostatus was available.

The sample comprised PBMCs. This TCR came from a man aged 55 to 70 in good health and CMV-seronegative.

The DNA of the CDR3 is TGTGCCATCAGTGAGGGCGGGACTAGCGGCTACGAGCAGTACTTC. This sequence encodes CAISEGGTSGYEQYF. The genes are TRBV10-3 and TRBJ2-7; 11 nucleotides line up with TRBD2. V trimming: 2 bases; J trimming: 3 bases; junction bases outside the gene matches: 3. The CDR3 runs 15 residues. Germline loops: CDR1 ENHRY, CDR2 SYGVKD.